These 28 T cell receptor beta chains came from one sample sequenced in a study of blood T cell repertoires in COVID-19. Using immunoSEQ multiplex PCR, the repertoire was profiled, and TCRdb retains in-frame clones only, with some absent. The data contain about 60,000 clones, 70% to 90% of them singletons. Material: peripheral blood. These TCRs come from a man aged 60-69 years with acute or convalescent COVID-19.

The rearrangement links TRBV7-3 to TRBJ2-3; D is perhaps TRBD2 (5 bases). The germline V and J ends were trimmed by 5 bases and 1 base, with 16 bases remaining between them. The germline gives CDR1 SGHTA, CDR2 FQGTGA. The CDR3 totals 16 residues. This CDR3 reads CASSLSAQRGTDTQYF. The CDR3 coding sequence is TGTGCCAGCAGCCTTAGCGCCCAACGGGGCACAGATACGCAGTATTTT.

This clone was seen only once. The chain has TRBV28 and TRBJ2-1; tentatively, D is TRBD2 (5 bases). CDR3 length equals 13 residues. The germline V gene encodes CDR1 MDHEN and CDR2 SYDVKM. The CDR3 DNA sequence: TGTGGCTCACTAGGGAGCTCCTACAATGAGCAGTTCTTC. Residues: CGSLGSSYNEQFF. The whole variable domain, filled in from reference TRBV28 and TRBJ2-1, reads DVKVTQSSRYLVKRTGEKVFLECVQDMDHENMFWYRQDPGLGLRLIYFSYDVKMKEKGDIPEGYSVSREKKERFSLILESASTNQTSMYLCGSLGSSYNEQFFGPGTRLTVL.

This rearrangement joins TRBV10-1 to TRBJ2-2; D not resolved. Germline-derived CDR1 and CDR2 are WNHNN and SYGVQD (reference sequence). V lost 4 bases and J lost 4, with 10 bases in between. The CDR3 runs 14 residues. For the CDR3, the DNA is TGCGCCAGCAGTGTTAGGAGCCGCACCGGGGAGCTGTTTTTT. As protein: CASSVRSRTGELFF.

This clone has only a few counts. The genes are TRBV27 and TRBJ2-4; the match to TRBD1 covers 7 bases. The CDR3 has 16 residues. Germline CDR1 is MNHEY and CDR2 is SMNVEV (reference sequence). V dropped 6 bases and J dropped 0; count of bases not matched to a gene: 8. The CDR3 coding sequence is TGTGCCAGCAGGACAGGGTCACCGCTAGCCAAAAACATTCAGTACTTC. It is translated as CASRTGSPLAKNIQYF.

CDR3 DNA sequence: TGTGCCAGCAGCCCAAGGACGACTAGCTCTGGAAACACCATATATTTT. Its translation: CASSPRTTSSGNTIYF. The V gene is TRBV7-4, the J gene TRBJ1-3; D is ambiguous. The CDR3 has 16 amino acids. Germline lookup yields CDR1 SGHVT and CDR2 SQSDAQ. Trimming took 5 bases from V and 0 from J, leaving 14 bases between them.

This rearrangement joins TRBV6-6 to TRBJ2-7, with TRBD2 as a possible D gene (5 bases). V dropped 3 bases and J dropped 5 bases, with 11 bases sitting between them. Germline V CDR1 and CDR2: MNHNY, SVGAGI (reference sequence). This CDR3 comprises 13 residues. The CDR3 bases are TGTGCCAGCAGTTATATTGAGGGTGACGAGCAGTACTTC. This sequence encodes CASSYIEGDEQYF.

V and J are TRBV3-1 (or the pseudogene TRBV3-2) and TRBJ2-1; the D gene is possibly TRBD2 (7 bases). The V gene's germline CDR1 is LGHDT and CDR2 YNNKEL (reference sequence). The CDR3 has 13 residues. The V gene lost 8 bases and the J gene lost 9 bases, with 17 bases spanning the gap. In DNA, the CDR3 is TGTGCCAGCCTCTCAAGGGGGGGAATTGAGCAGTTCTTC. As protein: CASLSRGGIEQFF.

The J gene is TRBJ2-7, the V gene TRBV30, with D possibly being TRBD2 (7 bases). The length of the CDR3 is 14 residues. Germline CDR1 GTSNPN, CDR2 SVGIG (reference sequence). Trimming cost V 3 bases and J 4 bases, with 16 bases left between them. Here the CDR3 reads CAWRRGGVIYEQYF. The CDR3, as DNA: TGTGCCTGGAGAAGGGGGGGCGTAATTTACGAGCAGTACTTC.

The rearrangement uses TRBV15 and TRBJ2-5; TRBD2 matches 10 bases. CDR1 LNHNV and CDR2 YYDKDF come from the germline V gene (reference sequence). The CDR3 covers 15 residues. J lost 9 bases, V lost 5 bases, and 12 bases had no gene match. The CDR3 DNA follows: TGTGCCACCAGCCCCAGGACTAGCGGTACAGTGGCCCAGTACTTC. As protein: CATSPRTSGTVAQYF.

The chain combines TRBV6-5 with TRBJ2-7, with TRBD2 as a possible D gene (5 bases). CDR3 size: 12 residues. Germline CDR1 MNHEY, CDR2 SVGAGI. V lost 6 bases to trimming and J lost 3 bases, with 9 bases between them. DNA of the CDR3: TGTGCCAGCAGGGGCGACTACTACGAGCAGTACTTC. Protein product: CASRGDYYEQYF.

The V call is TRBV7-2, the J call TRBJ2-5, with D perhaps matching TRBD1 (6 bases). V shed 6 bases and J shed 7 bases, with 15 bases lying between them. Per germline, CDR1 SGHTA and CDR2 FQGNSA. The CDR3 length is 13 residues. CDR3 loop: CASRTGPRGTQYF. Written as DNA, the CDR3 is TGTGCCAGCAGGACAGGTCCTAGGGGGACCCAGTACTTC.

The DNA of the CDR3 is TGTGCCTGGAGTGTACTGAAACTAGGTACAGATACGCAGTATTTT. Its translation: CAWSVLKLGTDTQYF. The rearrangement joins TRBV30 to TRBJ2-3, with a weak D call TRBD2 (5 bases). The germline gives CDR1 GTSNPN, CDR2 SVGIG (reference sequence). This CDR3 is built from 15 residues. Deletions cut 0 bases from V and 3 bases from J, with 13 bases between.

The rearrangement uses TRBV25-1 and TRBJ1-3, with 8 bases fitting TRBD1. This CDR3 has 15 amino acids. V lost 3 bases, J lost 0 bases, and 1 base stayed unmatched. The germline V gene encodes CDR1 MGHDK and CDR2 SYGVNS. CDR3 bases: TGTGCCAGCAGTGATACAGGGGGCTCTGGAAACACCATATATTTT. Translated: CASSDTGGSGNTIYF. The variable domain in full, completed from reference TRBV25-1 and TRBJ1-3, reads EADIYQTPRYLVIGTGKKITLECSQTMGHDKMYWYQQDPGMELHLIHYSYGVNSTEKGDLSSESTVSRIRTEHFPLTLESARPSHTSQYLCASSDTGGSGNTIYFGEGSWLTVV.

The chain's CDR3 is CASSPPWATEAFF. CDR3 DNA sequence: TGTGCCAGCAGCCCCCCTTGGGCCACTGAAGCTTTCTTT. The chain uses TRBV14 and TRBJ1-1; no reliable D call. Germline V lookup: CDR1 SGHDN, CDR2 FVKESK. The CDR3 is made up of 13 amino acids. The V gene lost 4 bases and the J gene lost 4 bases, with 10 bases spanning the gap.

On this clone: This specimen includes other DNA sequences encoding the same CDR3. This chain links TRBV27 with TRBJ2-5; TRBD2 might be the D (5 bases). The CDR3 is made up of 14 amino acids. Germline V lookup: CDR1 MNHEY, CDR2 SMNVEV (reference sequence). The V end lost 2 bases, the J end lost 5 bases, and 12 bases lay between the germline ends. The DNA of the CDR3 is TGTGCCAGCAGTTTACGAGGGTTGCTTGAGACCCAGTACTTC. It translates to CASSLRGLLETQYF.

The chain has TRBV6-5 and TRBJ1-2, with 7 nucleotides matching TRBD1. After removal of 6 bases from V and 4 bases from J, the junction contained 8 bases not matched to a gene. The germline CDR1 and CDR2 sequences are MNHEY and SVGAGI. This CDR3 is built from 14 residues. The CDR3 DNA is TGTGCCAGCAGCGGAGACAGGGCTGCCTATGGCTACACCTTC. Translating it yields CASSGDRAAYGYTF.

The J gene is TRBJ2-6, the V gene TRBV11-2; TRBD1 aligns across 8 bases. This CDR3 contains 18 residues. Germline V gene data show CDR1 as SGHAT and CDR2 as FQNNGV. After removal of 4 bases from V and 2 bases from J, the junction contained 10 bases not matched to a gene. CDR3 amino acids: CASSSRGRTGTGANVLTF. The CDR3 DNA reads as TGTGCCAGCAGCTCCCGAGGGCGGACAGGGACTGGGGCCAACGTCCTGACTTTC.

The gene calls are TRBV5-6 and TRBJ2-7; tentatively, D is TRBD2 (5 bases). Trimming cost V 7 bases and J 0 bases, with 20 bases left between them. The CDR3 extends over 16 amino acids. The V gene's germline CDR1 is SGHDT and CDR2 YYEEEE. The CDR3 here is CASGKRLTGGSYEQYF. The DNA of the CDR3 is TGTGCCAGCGGCAAACGGCTGACTGGAGGCTCCTACGAGCAGTACTTC.

The rearrangement joins TRBV28 to TRBJ1-2; 7 positions agree with TRBD1. Germline V gene lookup returns CDR1 MDHEN and CDR2 SYDVKM. The ends lost 5 bases at V and 4 bases at J; junction bases unmatched: 10. The CDR3 is 15 amino acids. The DNA for the CDR3 is TGTGCCAGCAGTCTAGCCTACGGGACAGTCTATGGCTACACCTTC. It encodes CASSLAYGTVYGYTF.

This clone came up once. CDR3 residues: CASSPHKNSYEQYF. CDR3 nucleotides: TGTGCCAGCAGTCCGCATAAAAACAGCTACGAGCAGTACTTC. The chain has TRBV28 and TRBJ2-7; no clear D. The CDR3 spans 14 residues. Germline values: CDR1 MDHEN, CDR2 SYDVKM. The V end was cut by 5 bases, the J end by 3 bases, with 14 bases between.

This chain links TRBV11-2 with TRBJ2-2; TRBD2 matches at 13 bases. Germline trimming cut 11 bases from V and 9 bases from J; bases unmatched to any gene: 12. CDR1 and CDR2 from the germline V gene are SGHAT and FQNNGV. This CDR3 is built from 15 residues. The CDR3: CAATGLAGVIRELFF. As DNA, the CDR3 is TGTGCCGCGACAGGACTAGCGGGAGTCATAAGGGAGCTGTTTTTT.

The rearrangement joins TRBV7-2 to TRBJ2-5, with D possibly matching TRBD1 (6 bases). Germline V gene lookup returns CDR1 SGHTA and CDR2 FQGNSA. This CDR3 has 15 residues. V lost 5 bases and J 1 base, leaving 14 bases between the germline ends. The CDR3 sequence: CASSRQGHFQETQYF. In DNA form, the CDR3 reads TGTGCCAGCAGCCGGCAGGGGCATTTCCAAGAGACCCAGTACTTC.

The chain links TRBV15 to TRBJ1-3; TRBD1 aligns across 8 bases. CDR3 length: 17 amino acids. CDR1 and CDR2 from the germline V gene are LNHNV and YYDKDF (reference sequence). V shed 3 bases and J 3 bases; nucleotides not matched to a gene: 10. CDR3 in amino acids: CATSSRTGPVSGNTIYF. The CDR3 DNA reads TGTGCCACCAGCAGTAGGACAGGGCCTGTGAGTGGAAACACCATATATTTT.

In its sample, this clone was seen a few times. This CDR3 is also generated by other DNA sequences in the sample. The CDR3 protein is CASSLGGGSYNSPLHF. CDR3 nucleotide sequence: TGTGCCAGCAGTTTGGGGGGAGGGTCCTATAATTCACCCCTCCACTTT. The J gene is TRBJ1-6, the V gene TRBV27; the D gene is possibly TRBD1 (5 bases). CDR3 length equals 16 residues. Deletions cut 3 bases from V and 1 base from J, with 10 bases between. The germline gives CDR1 MNHEY, CDR2 SMNVEV (reference sequence).

This clone has a handful of counts. This sequence joins TRBV7-3 and TRBJ1-5, with D possibly being TRBD1 (5 bases). Germline V gene lookup returns CDR1 SGHTA and CDR2 FQGTGA. CDR3 size: 13 residues. V was clipped by 5 bases and J by 16 bases, with 21 bases between them. The CDR3 nucleotides read TGTGCCAGCAGCCCTGGGCAGGGAGGTACCCTCCATTTT. Its protein product is CASSPGQGGTLHF.

This sequence joins TRBV6-5 and TRBJ1-1; no definite D call. The CDR3 extends over 15 amino acids. Germline CDR1 reads MNHEY; CDR2 reads SVGAGI. V lost 6 bases and J 1 base, leaving 15 bases between the germline ends. CDR3 coding DNA: TGTGCCAGCAGCTCCCGTGAGACACGGAACACTGAAGCTTTCTTT. Translated: CASSSRETRNTEAFF.

This sequence joins TRBV27 and TRBJ1-3; D is unresolved. The CDR3 length is 14 residues. Germline values: CDR1 MNHEY, CDR2 SMNVEV (reference sequence). Trimming shortened V by 5 bases and J by 4 bases, and 12 bases separated the two germline ends. The CDR3 DNA reads TGTGCCAGCAGTCCAAACGGGTTCGGAAACACCATATATTTT. Amino acids: CASSPNGFGNTIYF.

The genes are TRBV10-1 and TRBJ2-3; 10 bases align to TRBD1. V was pared by 6 bases and J by 2 bases, with 14 bases of the junction left unmatched. Germline V CDR1 and CDR2: WNHNN, SYGVQD (reference sequence). The CDR3 sequence is 18 residues long. CDR3 sequence: CASRSPGQGNPVTDTQYF. The CDR3 nucleotides read TGCGCCAGCAGAAGCCCGGGACAGGGGAACCCCGTCACAGATACGCAGTATTTT.